This T cell receptor beta chain comes out of a study of regulatory T cells in long-lasting Graves disease. General study results and limits: Persistent patients shared more public clonotypes (around 3,000) than new patients (more than 900).

This clonotype has at least ten counts. As yet, its antigen is unknown. Stated time point: newly diagnosed GD, antithyroid drugs for less than 3 months. PBMC RNA was the source of the TCR library. American Thyroid Association guidelines were used to diagnose Graves' disease. According to the study, TCR beta libraries were built with iRepertoire HTBI primers and CDR3-region Arm-PCR. TCRdb recomputed calls from the multiplex PCR reads with MiXCR, one row per CDR3 protein. The sample has 200,000 to 250,000 distinct CDR3 sequences; around 19% are singletons. These same data were also listed under a study on T cells in Graves' hyperthyroidism and ophthalmopathy. Turning to that study: Used for diagnoses were clinical symptoms, serum thyroxine and TRAb, thyroid ultrasound and orbital computed tomography. The HTBI set primed first-round TCR CDR3 RT-PCR.

This clonotype was sampled from a woman in her twenties or thirties with Graves disease. The sequenced sample was peripheral blood mononuclear cells (PBMCs), obtained at new diagnosis, from a patient treated with antithyroid drugs.

DNA of the CDR3: TGTGCCAGCAGTTCGAGCCCGGGGGGGCGGACTGGGGCCAACGTCCTGACTTTC. The encoded protein is CASSSSPGGRTGANVLTF. The chain uses TRBV12-3 or TRBV12-4 and TRBJ2-6; 8 bases fit TRBD2. Germline trimming cut 4 bases from V and 2 bases from J; bases unmatched to any gene: 10. The length of the CDR3 is 18 residues.